These 17 T cell receptor beta chains share one sample of origin, sequenced in a study of beta chain features in type 1 diabetes. cDNA synthesis used the whole RNA isolate, giving expressed TCRB sequences. Sequenced by immunoSEQ multiplex PCR; TCRdb stores in-frame clones only, minus some. The data show about 340,000 clones, with approximately 13% seen just once and approximately 0.016% held by the top ten. No antigen has been assigned to these receptors. Points from the study as a whole: Shortening that was moderate but significant affected the TCRB CDR3s of Type 1 diabetes patients in all four CD4+ subsets.

The sequencing sample was made of naive CD4+ T cells from blood. These receptors all stem from a woman younger than 30 with type 1 diabetes.

This clone showed up just a few times. The chain employs TRBV29-1 and TRBJ1-1; tentative D call: TRBD1 (6 bases). Trimming removed 7 bases at V and 6 bases at J, with 18 bases between. Per germline, CDR1 SQVTM and CDR2 ANQGSEA. This CDR3 has 13 residues. DNA of the CDR3: TGCAGCGCAGGGGACCGACGTGGGTCTGAAGCTTTCTTT. Its translation: CSAGDRRGSEAFF.

This clone has just a few counts. This chain joins TRBV27 and TRBJ2-3; TRBD2 matches at 14 bases. Germline V gives CDR1 MNHEY, CDR2 SMNVEV (reference sequence). There are 16 residues in the CDR3. With 4 bases clipped from V and 8 bases from J, the junction kept 8 bases outside the gene matches. Written as DNA, the CDR3 is TGTGCCAGCAGTTCTCCGGGACTAGCGGGAGCCGGTACGCAGTATTTT. As protein: CASSSPGLAGAGTQYF.

This clone was observed a few times. The chain joins TRBV9 to TRBJ2-6, with D hard to call. V was pared by 2 bases and J by 2 bases, with 8 bases between. CDR1 is SGDLS and CDR2 is YYNGEE in the germline V gene. The CDR3 totals 15 residues. For the CDR3, the DNA is TGTGCCAGCAGCGTTGAAAGAGCTGGGGCCAACGTCCTGACTTTC. As protein: CASSVERAGANVLTF.

This clone was picked up a small number of times. The chain links TRBV19 to TRBJ2-7, with TRBD1 identical over 10 bases. The CDR3 contains 15 residues. Germline V lookup: CDR1 LNHDA, CDR2 SQIVND (reference sequence). V trimming: 6 bases; J trimming: 0 bases; junction bases outside the gene matches: 5. The CDR3 DNA reads as TGTGCCAGTAGCCTCCGGACAGGGGGCTCCTACGAGCAGTACTTC. Translating it yields CASSLRTGGSYEQYF.

The DNA of the CDR3 is TGTGCCAGCAGCTTAGTAGCGGGAGGCTACAATGAGCAGTTCTTC. It is translated as CASSLVAGGYNEQFF. The genes are TRBV7-3 and TRBJ2-1, with 10 bases fitting TRBD2. The CDR3 runs 15 residues. V gave up 2 bases and J gave up 3 bases; unmatched junction bases: 1. CDR1 and CDR2 (germline): SGHTA, FQGTGA.

This chain connects TRBV18 to TRBJ2-7; D is perhaps TRBD1 (5 bases). V was pared by 6 bases and J by 3 bases, with 15 bases between. This CDR3 comprises 14 residues. CDR1 and CDR2 from the germline V gene are KGHSH and LQKENI. In DNA form, the CDR3 reads TGTGCCAGCTCCTCTCTGGCCAGGGACTACGAGCAGTACTTC. Its protein is CASSSLARDYEQYF.

The chain recombines TRBV29-1 with TRBJ1-2; the D gene is possibly TRBD1 (6 bases). Trimming took off 4 bases at V and 4 bases at J, with 19 bases between the two ends. The CDR3 runs 15 residues. CDR1 SQVTM and CDR2 ANQGSEA come from the germline V gene. The CDR3 sequence is CSVGAPGAEIYGYTF. In nucleotides, the CDR3 is TGCAGCGTTGGTGCTCCAGGGGCAGAGATCTATGGCTACACCTTC.

CDR3 DNA sequence: TGTGCCAGCAGTTTTGAGGGCAGCTATCAGCCCCAGCATTTT. Translation: CASSFEGSYQPQHF. The chain joins TRBV27 to TRBJ1-5; D unclear. Trimming cost V 3 bases and J 5 bases, with 11 bases left between them. The germline V gene encodes CDR1 MNHEY and CDR2 SMNVEV (reference sequence). CDR3 size: 14 residues.

This clone was counted only a few times. The rearrangement uses TRBV7-2 and TRBJ2-1, with a tentative D call TRBD2 (5 bases). CDR3 length equals 14 residues. V was trimmed by 3 bases and J by 15 bases, leaving 21 bases between them. CDR1 is SGHTA and CDR2 is FQGNSA in the germline V gene. CDR3 sequence reads: CASSLGVLGSVWFF. Here the CDR3 DNA reads TGTGCCAGCAGCTTGGGTGTACTAGGTTCTGTTTGGTTCTTC.

This clone turned up a few times. The chain couples TRBV19 to TRBJ1-1; D perhaps matches TRBD1 (6 bases). This CDR3 spans 13 amino acids. The V end lost 4 bases, the J end lost 4 bases, and 10 bases lay between the germline ends. Germline CDR1 reads LNHDA; CDR2 reads SQIVND (reference sequence). The CDR3 reads CASSTGARTEAFF. The CDR3 coding sequence is TGTGCCAGTAGTACAGGGGCACGCACTGAAGCTTTCTTT.

Only a few counts were recorded for this clone. The chain joins TRBV5-1 to TRBJ2-7, with D maybe TRBD1 (6 bases). The germline gives CDR1 SGHRS, CDR2 YFSETQ. This CDR3 spans 13 amino acids. The ends were cut back, 0 bases at V and 5 bases at J, with 9 bases in the middle. The CDR3 region has the DNA TGCGCCAGCAGCTTGGGGCAGGGGAACGAGCAGTACTTC. Amino acid sequence: CASSLGQGNEQYF.

This clone showed up just a few times. The chain uses TRBV5-1 and TRBJ1-2, with D maybe TRBD1 (5 bases). Germline V gives CDR1 SGHRS, CDR2 YFSETQ. V lost 0 bases, J lost 5 bases, and 8 bases lay in between. The CDR3 loop spans 13 amino acids. The CDR3 reads CASSLAGQYGYTF. In nucleotides, the CDR3 is TGCGCCAGCAGCTTGGCAGGGCAGTATGGCTACACCTTC.

In its sample, this clone was seen a few times. This chain connects TRBV15 to TRBJ2-7; maybe TRBD1 (6 bases). This CDR3 has 17 amino acids. The germline V and J ends were trimmed by 4 bases and 3 bases, with 22 bases remaining between them. Germline-derived CDR1 and CDR2 are LNHNV and YYDKDF (reference sequence). The CDR3 coding sequence is TGTGCCACCAGCATCCCCTTGGGCAGGGGCGGCCTCTACGAGCAGTACTTC. Residues: CATSIPLGRGGLYEQYF.

The V gene is TRBV11-2, the J gene TRBJ2-1; D is possibly TRBD2 (6 bases). This CDR3 region has 12 residues. V lost 5 bases, J lost 7 bases, and 9 bases lay in between. Per the germline V gene, CDR1 is SGHAT and CDR2 is FQNNGV. The CDR3 region is CASSPLANEQFF. The CDR3 DNA is TGTGCCAGCAGCCCTCTAGCGAATGAGCAGTTCTTC.

This clone was picked up a small number of times. The CDR3 spells CASSSGLGFEQYF. The CDR3 nucleotides are TGTGCCAGCAGCTCGGGGTTGGGGTTTGAGCAGTACTTC. The chain carries TRBV5-4 and TRBJ2-7; D is possibly TRBD2 (5 bases). Germline V gene data show CDR1 as SGHNT and CDR2 as YYREEE (reference sequence). The CDR3 is 13 residues long. Trimming stripped 3 bases from V and 7 bases from J, with 14 bases between. The complete variable domain, with remaining parts taken from reference TRBV5-4 and TRBJ2-7, reads ETGVTQSPTHLIKTRGQQVTLRCSSQSGHNTVSWYQQALGQGPQFIFQYYREEENGRGNFPPRFSGLQFPNYSSELNVNALELDDSALYLCASSSGLGFEQYFGPGTRLTVT.

This clone appeared a few times. V usage is TRBV29-1 and J usage is TRBJ2-3; D possibly corresponds to TRBD1 (6 bases). Germline V lookup: CDR1 SQVTM, CDR2 ANQGSEA. This CDR3 comprises 16 residues. The V end was cut by 5 bases, the J end by 7 bases, with 25 bases between. DNA for the CDR3: TGCAGCGTTCGAGACCGGGACACGGCCCGTGCGAATACGCAGTATTTT. This sequence encodes CSVRDRDTARANTQYF.

CDR3 loop: CASSYAQSGELFF. The CDR3 coding sequence is TGTGCCAGCAGTTACGCCCAGTCCGGGGAGCTGTTTTTT. V and J are TRBV6-5 and TRBJ2-2, with unresolved D. V gave up 2 bases and J gave up 6 bases, with 7 bases separating them. Germline V gene data show CDR1 as MNHEY and CDR2 as SVGAGI. The CDR3 is 13 amino acids.